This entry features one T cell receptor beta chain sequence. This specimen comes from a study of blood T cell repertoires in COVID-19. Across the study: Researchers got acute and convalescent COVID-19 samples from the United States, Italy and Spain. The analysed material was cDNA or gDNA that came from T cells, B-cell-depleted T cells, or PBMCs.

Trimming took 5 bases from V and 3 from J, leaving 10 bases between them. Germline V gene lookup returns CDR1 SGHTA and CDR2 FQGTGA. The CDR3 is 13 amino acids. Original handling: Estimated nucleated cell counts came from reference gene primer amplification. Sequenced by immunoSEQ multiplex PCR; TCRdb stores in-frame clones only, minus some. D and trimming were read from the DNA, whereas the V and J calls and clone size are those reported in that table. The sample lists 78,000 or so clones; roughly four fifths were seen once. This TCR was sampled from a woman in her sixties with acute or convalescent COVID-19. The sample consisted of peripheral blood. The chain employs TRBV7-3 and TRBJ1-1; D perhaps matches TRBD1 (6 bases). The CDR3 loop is CASSLRTDTEAFF. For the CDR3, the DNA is TGTGCCAGCAGCCTACGGACAGACACTGAAGCTTTCTTT.